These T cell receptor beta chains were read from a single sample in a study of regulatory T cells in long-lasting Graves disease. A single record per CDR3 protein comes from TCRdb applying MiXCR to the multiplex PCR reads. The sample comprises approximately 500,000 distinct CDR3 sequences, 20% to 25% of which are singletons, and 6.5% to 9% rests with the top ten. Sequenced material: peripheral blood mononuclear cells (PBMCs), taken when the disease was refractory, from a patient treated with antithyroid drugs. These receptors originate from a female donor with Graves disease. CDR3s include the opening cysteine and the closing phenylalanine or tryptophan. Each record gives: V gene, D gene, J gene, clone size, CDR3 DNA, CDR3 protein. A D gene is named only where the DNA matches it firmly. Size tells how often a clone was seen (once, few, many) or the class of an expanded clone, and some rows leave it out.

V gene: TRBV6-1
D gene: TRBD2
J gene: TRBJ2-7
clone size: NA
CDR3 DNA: TGTGCCAGCAGGGACGAGGATAGCGGGAGGCGCTACGAGCAGTACTTC
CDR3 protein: CASRDEDSGRRYEQYF

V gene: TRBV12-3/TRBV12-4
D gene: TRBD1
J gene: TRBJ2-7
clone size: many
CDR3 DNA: TGTGCCAGCAGTGACAGGGGGATTGGGGAGCAGTACTTC
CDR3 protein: CASSDRGIGEQYF

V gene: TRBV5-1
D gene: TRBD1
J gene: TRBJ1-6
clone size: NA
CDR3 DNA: TGCGCCAGCAGCCCGGGACAGGGGGGCCCTGGGGGGTCACCCCTCCACTTT
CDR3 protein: CASSPGQGGPGGSPLHF

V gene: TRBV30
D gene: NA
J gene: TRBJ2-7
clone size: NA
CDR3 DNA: TGTGCCTGGAGTGTACTGACTAGAGGGTCGGGCGAGCAGTACTTC
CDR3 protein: CAWSVLTRGSGEQYF

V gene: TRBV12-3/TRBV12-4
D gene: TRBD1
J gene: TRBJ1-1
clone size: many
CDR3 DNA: TGTGCCAGCTGCTCAGGGGGGATGAACACTGAAGCTTTCTTT
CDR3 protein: CASCSGGMNTEAFF

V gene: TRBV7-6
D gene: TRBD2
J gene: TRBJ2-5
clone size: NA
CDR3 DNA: TGTGCCAGCAGCACCCTGACGGGAGGTTATCGGTTAGAGACCCAGTACTTC
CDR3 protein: CASSTLTGGYRLETQYF

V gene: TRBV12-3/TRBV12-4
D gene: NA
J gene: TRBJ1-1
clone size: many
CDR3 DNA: TGTGCCAGCAGTTTACTCAAAAAGTGGGGTTACGAAGCTTTCTTT
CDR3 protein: CASSLLKKWGYEAFF

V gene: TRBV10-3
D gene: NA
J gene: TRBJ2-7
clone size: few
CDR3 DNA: TGTGCCATCAGTGAGTCGAGTAGGGAGGTGACAAGCGAGCAGTACTTC
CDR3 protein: CAISESSREVTSEQYF

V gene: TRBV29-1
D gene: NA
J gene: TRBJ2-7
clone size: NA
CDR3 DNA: TGCAGCGGGACCGGGGACTCCTACGAGCAGTACTTC
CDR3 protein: CSGTGDSYEQYF

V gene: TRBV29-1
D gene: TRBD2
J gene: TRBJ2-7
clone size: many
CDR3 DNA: TGCAGCGTTGAAGACAAGACTAGCCCCGGGTACGAGCAGTACTTC
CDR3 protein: CSVEDKTSPGYEQYF

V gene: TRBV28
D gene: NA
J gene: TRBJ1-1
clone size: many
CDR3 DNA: TGTGCCAGCAGTCACCGGACAGTGGGGGTCACTGAAGCTTTCTTT
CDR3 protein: CASSHRTVGVTEAFF

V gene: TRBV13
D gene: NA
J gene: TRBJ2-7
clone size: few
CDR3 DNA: TGTGCCAGCAGCTTAGGCGAGGCCCTCGCGGAGCAGTACTTC
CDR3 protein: CASSLGEALAEQYF

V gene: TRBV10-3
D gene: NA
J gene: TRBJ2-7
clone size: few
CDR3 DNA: TGTGCCATCAGTGATATTAAGGGAGGCAGCTCTGGGCAGTACTTC
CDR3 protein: CAISDIKGGSSGQYF

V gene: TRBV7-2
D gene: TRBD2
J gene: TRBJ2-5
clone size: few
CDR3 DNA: TGTGCCAGCAGCTTAGCGGTGAGGGAGGCGGGAGGACGAATGGAGACCCAGTACTTC
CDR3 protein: CASSLAVREAGGRMETQYF

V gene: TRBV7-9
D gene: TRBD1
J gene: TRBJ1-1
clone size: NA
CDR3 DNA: TGTACCAGCAGCGACGGACAGGGCCATGAAGCTTTCTTT
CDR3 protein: CTSSDGQGHEAFF

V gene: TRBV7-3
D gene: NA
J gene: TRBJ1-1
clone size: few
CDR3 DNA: TGTGCCAGCAGCACCCACGGGAACACTGAAGCTTTCTTT
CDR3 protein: CASSTHGNTEAFF

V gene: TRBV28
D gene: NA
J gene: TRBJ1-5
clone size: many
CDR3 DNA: TGTGCCAGCAGTCCTCTCGGGGTGGGATTTAGCAATCAGCCCCAGCATTTT
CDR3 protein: CASSPLGVGFSNQPQHF

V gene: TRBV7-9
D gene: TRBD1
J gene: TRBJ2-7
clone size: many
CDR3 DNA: TGTGCCAGCAGCCGAGACAGGGCAGCACACGAGCAGTACTTC
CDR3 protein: CASSRDRAAHEQYF

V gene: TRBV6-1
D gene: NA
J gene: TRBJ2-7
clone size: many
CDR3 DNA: TGTGCCAGCGTTTTTCTTCAGACTCAACTCTACTACGAGCAGTACTTC
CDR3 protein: CASVFLQTQLYYEQYF

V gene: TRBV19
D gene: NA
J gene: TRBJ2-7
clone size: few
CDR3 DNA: TGTGCCAGTAGTATTAAGGTCTTCTACGAGCAGTACTTC
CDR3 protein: CASSIKVFYEQYF

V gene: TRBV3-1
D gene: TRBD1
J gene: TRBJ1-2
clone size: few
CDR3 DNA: TGTGCCAGCAGTCTCCGGACAGGGAGGACGGGCTACACCTTC
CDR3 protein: CASSLRTGRTGYTF

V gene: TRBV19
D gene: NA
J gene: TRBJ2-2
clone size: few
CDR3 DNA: TGTGCCAGTAGTATGGGTTTTTCGGCCAACGAGGCGTTTTTT
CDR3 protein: CASSMGFSANEAFF

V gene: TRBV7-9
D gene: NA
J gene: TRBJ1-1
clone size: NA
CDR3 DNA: TGTGCCAGCAGCTTAGATTGGACCGCTACTGAAGCTTTCTTT
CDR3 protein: CASSLDWTATEAFF